This TCR beta chain came from a study of T cell repertoires in aging, cancer and after chemotherapy. On the study more broadly: Repeat sampling of healthy donors over several months to years showed clear clonal overlap. Study observations and caveats: Compared with age-matched healthy donors, untreated hematological or solid cancer patients showed higher blood TCR clonality. Median generation probability rose over the chemotherapy interval in each cancer cohort, suggesting rebound thymic output.

Peripheral blood genomic DNA, not sorted cells or RNA, was the template. As regards this clonotype: The antigen is undetermined.

Rearranged V-D-J TRB sequences were amplified with a mixed TRB-A/B primer pool. In TCRdb, the multiplex PCR reads were re-called with MiXCR into one record per CDR3 protein. The table lists roughly 6,800 distinct CDR3 sequences, around 33% of them singletons. The length of the CDR3 is 14 residues. Germline CDR1 and CDR2: SGDLS and YYNGEE. Deletions cut 7 bases from V and 5 bases from J, with 15 bases between. V and J are TRBV9 and TRBJ2-2; tentatively, D is TRBD2 (7 bases). The sample was blood. The TCR was taken from a human donor in good health. The CDR3 coding sequence is TGTGCCAGCGGGGAGGGGGAAAGGACCGGGGAGCTGTTTTTT. Its protein is CASGEGERTGELFF.